The T cell receptor (beta chain) under discussion was sequenced for a study of blood T cell repertoires in COVID-19. Study in general: T cells, B-cell-depleted T cells, or PBMCs supplied cDNA or gDNA.

V shed 9 bases and J shed 1 base, with 24 bases lying between them. Germline lookup yields CDR1 LNHDA and CDR2 SQIVND (reference sequence). There are 17 residues in the CDR3. TCRdb's copy holds only in-frame clones and misses some; the assay was immunoSEQ multiplex PCR. The sample lists about 200,000 clones; more than 75% were seen once. Cohorts were assigned according to the clinical history that participants reported. The receptor was derived from a woman aged 45-59 years with acute COVID-19. The chain couples TRBV19 to TRBJ1-1; D possibly corresponds to TRBD1 (6 bases). Sample: PBMCs or T cells enriched from blood (not recorded which). CDR3 protein: CASLGPGHMRENTEAFF. The CDR3 nucleotides are TGTGCCAGCCTAGGGCCGGGACACATGAGGGAGAACACTGAAGCTTTCTTT.